A single sample gave rise to the 18 T cell receptor beta chains below, sequenced in a study of T cell clones after liver transplantation. Assay: immunoSEQ multiplex PCR; the TCRdb copy retains only in-frame clones and omits some. This sample has 6,000 or so clones, with roughly 80% found just once. The sequences come from CD8+ T cells from blood, collected before liver transplant. Receptors were obtained from a human donor who received a liver transplant.

The CDR3 sequence: CASSPVGGGEAGELFF. The DNA of the CDR3 is TGTGCCAGCAGCCCCGTGGGGGGCGGGGAGGCCGGGGAGCTGTTTTTT. This sequence joins TRBV7-2 and TRBJ2-2; perhaps D is TRBD1 or TRBD2 (6 bases each). Germline V gene lookup returns CDR1 SGHTA and CDR2 FQGNSA. The V end was cut by 5 bases, the J end by 6 bases, with 19 bases between. The CDR3 runs to 16 residues.

The rearrangement joins TRBV7-9 to TRBJ2-7; no definite D call. CDR1 and CDR2 (germline): SEHNR, FQNEAQ (reference sequence). V was clipped by 5 bases and J by 2 bases, with 7 bases between them. This CDR3 contains 12 residues. The DNA of the CDR3 is TGTGCCAGCAGCCCCAATCCCTACGAGCAGTACTTC. This sequence encodes CASSPNPYEQYF.

The chain combines TRBV7-9 with TRBJ1-3, with 7 bases identical to TRBD1. The CDR3 sequence is 14 residues long. Germline-derived CDR1 and CDR2 are SEHNR and FQNEAQ (reference sequence). Losses at the gene ends were 6 bases for V and 3 bases for J; bases not matched to a gene: 5. This CDR3 reads CASSYRGYGNTIYF. The CDR3 bases are TGTGCCAGCAGTTACAGGGGCTATGGAAACACCATATATTTT.

This clone was detected a few times. V gene TRBV9 combines with J gene TRBJ2-1; D is unclear. V was clipped by 5 bases and J by 6 bases, with 9 bases between them. The CDR3 totals 12 residues. Germline assignment: CDR1 SGDLS and CDR2 YYNGEE. The chain's CDR3 is CASSVSGNEQFF. The CDR3 nucleotides read TGTGCCAGCAGTGTTAGTGGCAATGAGCAGTTCTTC.

The chain has TRBV27 and TRBJ1-5; D unclear. This CDR3 has 15 amino acids. Germline V lookup: CDR1 MNHEY, CDR2 SMNVEV (reference sequence). Trimming took 7 bases from V and 1 from J, leaving 14 bases between them. The CDR3 loop is CASMGRLGSNQPQHF. The CDR3 DNA is TGTGCCAGCATGGGGAGGCTTGGGAGCAATCAGCCCCAGCATTTT.

The V and J genes are TRBV7-9 and TRBJ1-1, with D hard to call. The CDR3 runs 14 residues. The germline CDR1 and CDR2 sequences are SEHNR and FQNEAQ (reference sequence). V was cut by 1 base and J by 1 base, with 7 bases left in between. The CDR3 region is CASSLVIGNTEAFF. The CDR3 bases are TGTGCCAGCAGCTTAGTCATCGGGAACACTGAAGCTTTCTTT.

J is TRBJ1-1 and V is TRBV30; tentative D call: TRBD1 (5 bases). There are 13 residues in the CDR3. Germline values: CDR1 GTSNPN, CDR2 SVGIG (reference sequence). The V gene lost 0 bases and the J gene lost 0 bases, with 5 bases spanning the gap. The CDR3 region has the DNA TGTGCCTGGAGTGTACAGGTGAACACTGAAGCTTTCTTT. This gives the protein CAWSVQVNTEAFF.

This chain joins TRBV5-4 and TRBJ2-3; D possibly uses TRBD1 or TRBD2 (5 bases each). The V and J ends lost 2 bases and 4 bases respectively, with 11 bases between them. The CDR3 extends over 14 amino acids. Germline V gives CDR1 SGHNT, CDR2 YYREEE (reference sequence). In DNA form, the CDR3 reads TGTGCCAGCAGCTTTTTTGGGGGACCAGATACGCAGTATTTT. It encodes CASSFFGGPDTQYF.

The chain employs TRBV6-1 and TRBJ2-7; D unclear. The CDR3 extends over 13 amino acids. Trimming removed 2 bases from V and 5 bases from J, with 10 bases in between. The germline V gene encodes CDR1 MNHNS and CDR2 SASEGT. CDR3 in amino acids: CASSERPSNEQYF. The CDR3 DNA is TGTGCCAGCAGTGAACGCCCCTCAAACGAGCAGTACTTC.

CDR3: CASSLERGIGYEQYF. CDR3 coding DNA: TGTGCCAGCAGTTTAGAGAGGGGAATAGGCTACGAGCAGTACTTC. V gene TRBV27 combines with J gene TRBJ2-7, with D tentatively TRBD1 or TRBD2 (5 bases each). Germline V lookup: CDR1 MNHEY, CDR2 SMNVEV (reference sequence). The CDR3 loop spans 15 amino acids. Trimming left V 2 bases short and J 3 bases short, with 14 bases between.

The chain recombines TRBV7-7 with TRBJ2-5, with 9 bases aligning to TRBD2. Germline CDR1 SSHAT, CDR2 FNYEAQ (reference sequence). The CDR3 contains 16 residues. J lost 4 bases, V lost 1 base, and 7 bases had no gene match. The CDR3 DNA reads as TGTGCCAGCAGCTTAGTGGCGGGGGGGCCTAGAGAGACCCAGTACTTC. This translates into CASSLVAGGPRETQYF.

There are a few counts of this clone. The rearrangement links TRBV27 to TRBJ2-2, with 10 bases matching TRBD1. This CDR3 has 15 amino acids. Germline values: CDR1 MNHEY, CDR2 SMNVEV (reference sequence). With V trimmed by 7 bases and J by 3 bases, 5 bases remained unmatched. The CDR3 sequence: CASIDRGQDTGELFF. As DNA, the CDR3 is TGTGCCAGCATCGACAGGGGGCAGGACACCGGGGAGCTGTTTTTT.

The CDR3 here is CASSPGALVGQYF. CDR3 DNA: TGTGCCAGCAGTCCGGGGGCGCTTGTGGGGCAGTACTTC. The chain links TRBV27 to TRBJ2-7; tentatively, D is TRBD1 or TRBD2 (6 bases each). Trimming removed 5 bases at V and 9 bases at J, with 17 bases between. Per the germline V gene, CDR1 is MNHEY and CDR2 is SMNVEV (reference sequence). The CDR3 extends over 13 amino acids.

The chain joins TRBV11-2 to TRBJ2-5; no definite D call. This CDR3 is 12 amino acids long. Germline lookup yields CDR1 SGHAT and CDR2 FQNNGV. V gave up 5 bases and J gave up 5 bases, with 9 bases separating them. The CDR3 nucleotides are TGTGCCAGCAGCCGCAATGGGGAGACCCAGTACTTC. This codes for CASSRNGETQYF.

The gene calls are TRBV4-3 and TRBJ2-7; TRBD2 matches 8 bases. The CDR3 contains 15 residues. CDR1 LGHNA and CDR2 YSLEER come from the germline V gene. Unmatched junction bases numbered 7, after V lost 4 bases and J lost 2 bases. The CDR3 region is CASSLERGKTYEQYF. Here the CDR3 DNA reads TGCGCCAGCAGCCTGGAGCGGGGGAAAACCTACGAGCAGTACTTC.

This chain connects TRBV5-1 to TRBJ1-2; D may be TRBD1 (5 bases). The germline gives CDR1 SGHRS, CDR2 YFSETQ. The germline V and J ends were trimmed by 4 bases and 6 bases, with 10 bases remaining between them. The length of the CDR3 is 12 residues. The CDR3 DNA follows: TGCGCCAGCAGCCCGGGACCGAATGGCTACACCTTC. Residues: CASSPGPNGYTF.

This rearrangement joins TRBV6-6 to TRBJ1-1; TRBD1 might be the D (5 bases). Trimming pared 5 bases from V and 11 bases from J, leaving 21 bases between. This CDR3 contains 14 residues. Germline values: CDR1 MNHNY, CDR2 SVGAGI (reference sequence). The CDR3 is CASSPPDTSIRAFF. CDR3 nucleotide sequence: TGTGCCAGCAGTCCCCCGGACACCTCAATTCGGGCTTTCTTT.

The chain employs TRBV5-1 and TRBJ2-7, with 8 bases identical to TRBD1. This CDR3 is 13 amino acids long. With V trimmed by 0 bases and J by 6 bases, 2 bases remained unmatched. CDR1 is SGHRS, CDR2 YFSETQ, per germline. CDR3 in amino acids: CASSLDRGAEQYF. CDR3 coding DNA: TGCGCCAGCAGCTTGGACAGGGGGGCCGAGCAGTACTTC.